The sequence of this TCR beta chain was determined in a study of CD8 T cells in Susac syndrome. cDNA came from around 0.5 to 1 ug RNA primed by random hexamers. Using its own MiXCR run on the immunoSEQ multiplex PCR reads, TCRdb lists one record per CDR3 protein. This repertoire shows 180,000 or so distinct CDR3 sequences, approximately 95% found once; its top ten account for around 0.09%. With 3 bases removed from V and 1 base from J, the gap between germline ends came to 16 bases. Germline V gives CDR1 DFQATT, CDR2 SNEGSKA (reference sequence). CDR3 length equals 15 residues. Sequencing of TCR beta drew on CD8+ and CD4+ T cells from blood. The authors negatively isolated CD8+ and CD4+ T cells and FACS-enriched TEMRA cells.

The chain has TRBV20-1 and TRBJ2-7; D possibly matches TRBD1 or TRBD2 (5 bases each). This sequence was found in a human donor with multiple sclerosis. Source material: CD4+ T cells from PBMCs. The CDR3 region is CSARGWGRGSYEQYF. CDR3 sequence (DNA): TGCAGTGCTAGGGGATGGGGCCGGGGTTCCTACGAGCAGTACTTC.